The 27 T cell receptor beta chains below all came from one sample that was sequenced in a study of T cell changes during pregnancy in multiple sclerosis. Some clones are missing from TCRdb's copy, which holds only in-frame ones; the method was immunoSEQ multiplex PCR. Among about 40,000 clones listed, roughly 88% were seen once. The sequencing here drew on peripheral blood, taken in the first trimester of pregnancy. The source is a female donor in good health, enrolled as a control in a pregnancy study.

CDR3 region: CASSTGTSGLGQFF. In DNA form, the CDR3 reads TGTGCCAGCAGTACCGGGACTAGCGGCTTGGGGCAGTTCTTC. The genes are TRBV6-4 and TRBJ2-1, with 11 bases matching TRBD2. Germline V gene sequence: CDR1 MRHNA, CDR2 SNTAGT. The CDR3 loop spans 14 amino acids. V shed 5 bases and J 12 bases; nucleotides not matched to a gene: 9.

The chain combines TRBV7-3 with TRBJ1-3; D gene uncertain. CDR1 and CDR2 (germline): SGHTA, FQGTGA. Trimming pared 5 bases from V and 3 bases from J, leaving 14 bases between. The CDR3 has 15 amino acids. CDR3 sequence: CASSPKTGGGNTIYF. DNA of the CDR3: TGTGCCAGCAGCCCCAAGACGGGTGGTGGAAACACCATATATTTT.

Here the CDR3 reads CASSFWDTEISGANVLTF. CDR3 nucleotide sequence: TGTGCCAGCAGCTTTTGGGACACCGAAATCTCTGGGGCCAACGTCCTGACTTTC. The chain recombines TRBV11-1 with TRBJ2-6; possibly TRBD1 for D (6 bases). Trimming took off 3 bases at V and 0 bases at J, with 15 bases between the two ends. The CDR3 loop spans 18 amino acids. CDR1 SGHAT and CDR2 FQDESV come from the germline V gene (reference sequence).

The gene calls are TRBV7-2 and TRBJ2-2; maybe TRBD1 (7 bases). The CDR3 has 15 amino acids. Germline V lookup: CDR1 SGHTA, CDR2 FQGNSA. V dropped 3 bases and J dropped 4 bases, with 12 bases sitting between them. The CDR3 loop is CASSFRRGATGELFF. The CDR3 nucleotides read TGTGCCAGCAGCTTCCGCAGGGGGGCCACCGGGGAGCTGTTTTTT.

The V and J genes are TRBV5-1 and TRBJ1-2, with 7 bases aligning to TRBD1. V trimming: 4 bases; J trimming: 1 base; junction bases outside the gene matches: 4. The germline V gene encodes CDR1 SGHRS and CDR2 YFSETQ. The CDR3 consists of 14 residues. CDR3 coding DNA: TGCGCCAGCAGCCCGGGACAGCTTAACTATGGCTACACCTTC. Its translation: CASSPGQLNYGYTF.

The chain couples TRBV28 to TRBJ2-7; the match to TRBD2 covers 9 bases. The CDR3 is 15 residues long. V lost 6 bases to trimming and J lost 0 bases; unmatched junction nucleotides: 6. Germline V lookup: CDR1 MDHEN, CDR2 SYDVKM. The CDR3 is CASRPSGRRSYEQYF. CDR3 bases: TGTGCCAGCAGACCAAGCGGGAGGCGCTCCTACGAGCAGTACTTC.

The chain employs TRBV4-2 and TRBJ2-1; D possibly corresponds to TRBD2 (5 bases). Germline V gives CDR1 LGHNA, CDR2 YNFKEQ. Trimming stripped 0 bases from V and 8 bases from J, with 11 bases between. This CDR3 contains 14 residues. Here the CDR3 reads CASSQEASGDEQFF. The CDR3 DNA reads TGTGCCAGCAGCCAAGAGGCGTCCGGGGATGAGCAGTTCTTC.

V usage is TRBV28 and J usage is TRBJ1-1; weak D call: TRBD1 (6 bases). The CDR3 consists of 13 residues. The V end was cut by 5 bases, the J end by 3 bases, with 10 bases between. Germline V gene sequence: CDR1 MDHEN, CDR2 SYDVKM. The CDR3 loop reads CASSRTGYTEAFF. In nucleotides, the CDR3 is TGTGCCAGCAGTCGAACAGGGTACACTGAAGCTTTCTTT.

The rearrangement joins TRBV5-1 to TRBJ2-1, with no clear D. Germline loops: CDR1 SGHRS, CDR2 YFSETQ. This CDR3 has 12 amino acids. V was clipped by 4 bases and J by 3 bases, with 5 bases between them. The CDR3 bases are TGCGCCAGCAGCCCCGGCTACAATGAGCAGTTCTTC. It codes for CASSPGYNEQFF.

The CDR3 loop is CASSPDSFYEQYF. The CDR3 DNA sequence: TGTGCCAGTAGTCCGGACAGTTTCTACGAGCAGTACTTC. The chain combines TRBV19 with TRBJ2-7, with TRBD1 as a possible D gene (6 bases). Germline CDR1 is LNHDA and CDR2 is SQIVND (reference sequence). The CDR3 is 13 residues long. The V and J ends lost 5 bases and 3 bases respectively, with 11 bases between them.

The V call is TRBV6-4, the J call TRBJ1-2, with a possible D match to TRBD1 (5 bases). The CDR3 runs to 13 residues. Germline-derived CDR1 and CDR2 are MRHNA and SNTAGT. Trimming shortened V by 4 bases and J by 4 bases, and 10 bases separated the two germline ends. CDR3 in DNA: TGTGCCAGCAGTGCACCGGGGGGCTATGGCTACACCTTC. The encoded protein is CASSAPGGYGYTF.

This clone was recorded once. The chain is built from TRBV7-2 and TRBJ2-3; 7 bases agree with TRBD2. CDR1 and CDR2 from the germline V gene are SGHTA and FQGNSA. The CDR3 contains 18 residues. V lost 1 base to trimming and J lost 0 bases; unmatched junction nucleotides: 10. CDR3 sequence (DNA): TGTGCCAGCAGCTTAGGGGGGTATGCGGGGGAAAGCACAGATACGCAGTATTTT. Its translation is CASSLGGYAGESTDTQYF.

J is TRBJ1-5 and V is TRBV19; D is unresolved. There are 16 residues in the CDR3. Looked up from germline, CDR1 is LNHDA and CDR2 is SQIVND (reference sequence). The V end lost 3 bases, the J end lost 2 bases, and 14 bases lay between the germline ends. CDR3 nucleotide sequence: TGTGCCAGTAGTATCCTCTCTGGGCAAGGCAATCAGCCCCAGCATTTT. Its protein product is CASSILSGQGNQPQHF.

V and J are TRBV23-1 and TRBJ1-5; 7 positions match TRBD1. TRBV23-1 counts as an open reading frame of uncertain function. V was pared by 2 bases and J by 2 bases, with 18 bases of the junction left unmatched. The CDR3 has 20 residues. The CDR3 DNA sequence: TGCGCCAGCAGTCAAAGTAGACAGGGAGTACCCAACGGGGGCAATCAGCCCCAGCATTTT. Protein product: CASSQSRQGVPNGGNQPQHF.

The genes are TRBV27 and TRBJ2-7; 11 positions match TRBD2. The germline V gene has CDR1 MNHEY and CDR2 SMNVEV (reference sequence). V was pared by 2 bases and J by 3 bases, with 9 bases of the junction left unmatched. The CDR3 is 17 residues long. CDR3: CASSLSSGRARLYEQYF. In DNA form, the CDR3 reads TGTGCCAGCAGTTTAAGTAGCGGGAGGGCCCGGCTCTACGAGCAGTACTTC.

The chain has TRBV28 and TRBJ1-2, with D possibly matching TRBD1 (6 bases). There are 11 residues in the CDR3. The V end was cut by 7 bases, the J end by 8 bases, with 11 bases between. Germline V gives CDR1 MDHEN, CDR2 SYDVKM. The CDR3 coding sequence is TGTGCCAGCATTGGGAGGGGGGGCTACACCTTC. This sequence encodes CASIGRGGYTF.

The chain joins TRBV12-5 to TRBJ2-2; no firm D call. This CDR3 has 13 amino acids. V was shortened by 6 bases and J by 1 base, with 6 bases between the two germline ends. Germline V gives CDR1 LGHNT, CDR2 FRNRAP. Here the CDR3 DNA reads TGTGCTAGTGGAACGGGGAACACCGGGGAGCTGTTTTTT. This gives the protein CASGTGNTGELFF.

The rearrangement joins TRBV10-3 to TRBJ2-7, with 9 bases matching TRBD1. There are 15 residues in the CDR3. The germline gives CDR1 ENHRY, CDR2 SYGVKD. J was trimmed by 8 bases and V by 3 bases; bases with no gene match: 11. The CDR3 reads CAISDYEGTGKKQYF. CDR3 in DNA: TGTGCCATCAGTGATTACGAGGGGACAGGGAAAAAGCAGTACTTC.

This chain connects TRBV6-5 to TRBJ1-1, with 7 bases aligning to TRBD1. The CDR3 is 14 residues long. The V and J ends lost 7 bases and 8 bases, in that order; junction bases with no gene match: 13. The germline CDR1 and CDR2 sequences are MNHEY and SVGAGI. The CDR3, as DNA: TGTGCCAGCACCCCTAGACAGGGAACGTCCGAAGCTTTCTTT. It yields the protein CASTPRQGTSEAFF.

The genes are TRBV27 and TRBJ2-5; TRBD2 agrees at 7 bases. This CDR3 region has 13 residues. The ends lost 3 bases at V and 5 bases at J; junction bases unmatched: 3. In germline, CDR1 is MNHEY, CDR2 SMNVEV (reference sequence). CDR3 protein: CASSLGGEETQYF. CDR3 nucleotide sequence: TGTGCCAGCAGTTTGGGGGGGGAGGAGACCCAGTACTTC.

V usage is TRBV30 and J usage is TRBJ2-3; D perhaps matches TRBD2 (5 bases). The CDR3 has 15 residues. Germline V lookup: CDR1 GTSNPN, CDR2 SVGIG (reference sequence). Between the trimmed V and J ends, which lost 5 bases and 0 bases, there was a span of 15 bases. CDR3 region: CAWSEGGSSTDTQYF. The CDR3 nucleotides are TGTGCCTGGTCTGAGGGCGGGTCAAGCACAGATACGCAGTATTTT.

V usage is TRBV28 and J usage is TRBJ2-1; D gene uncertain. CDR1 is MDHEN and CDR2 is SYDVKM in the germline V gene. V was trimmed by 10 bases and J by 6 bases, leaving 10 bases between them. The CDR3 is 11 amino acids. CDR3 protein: CATGVRNEQFF. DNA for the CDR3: TGTGCCACAGGCGTTCGCAATGAGCAGTTCTTC.

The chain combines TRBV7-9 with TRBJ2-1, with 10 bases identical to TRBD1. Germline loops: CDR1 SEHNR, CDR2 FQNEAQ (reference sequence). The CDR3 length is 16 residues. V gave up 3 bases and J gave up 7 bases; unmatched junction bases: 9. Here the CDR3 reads CASSLASGQGRNEQFF. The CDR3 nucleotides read TGTGCCAGCAGCTTGGCATCGGGACAGGGGAGAAATGAGCAGTTCTTC.

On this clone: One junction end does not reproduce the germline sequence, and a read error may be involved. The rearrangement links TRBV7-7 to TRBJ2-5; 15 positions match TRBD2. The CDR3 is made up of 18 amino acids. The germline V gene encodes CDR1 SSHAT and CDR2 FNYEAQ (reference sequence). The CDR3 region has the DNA TGTGCTAGCAGCCCCGGACTAGCGGGAGGGCCGGTTGGTGAGACCCAGTACTTC. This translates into CASSPGLAGGPVGETQYF. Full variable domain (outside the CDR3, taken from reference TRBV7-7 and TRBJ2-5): GAGVSQSPRYKVTKRGQDVTLRCDPISSHATLYWYQQALGQGPEFLTYFNYEAQPDKSGLPSDRFSAERPEGSISTLTIQRTEQRDSAMYRCASSPGLAGGPVGETQYFGPGTRLLVL.

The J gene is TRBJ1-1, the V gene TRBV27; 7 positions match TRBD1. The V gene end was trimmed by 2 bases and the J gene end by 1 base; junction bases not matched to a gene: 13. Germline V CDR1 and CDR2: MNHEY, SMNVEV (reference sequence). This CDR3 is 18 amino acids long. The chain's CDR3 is CASSLPDVGDRKNTEAFF. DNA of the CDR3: TGTGCCAGCAGTTTACCGGATGTTGGGGACAGAAAGAACACTGAAGCTTTCTTT.

CDR3 DNA: TGTGCCAGCAGCTTACCCCAGGGAGGGAACACTGAAGCTTTCTTT. Protein: CASSLPQGGNTEAFF. This rearrangement joins TRBV5-5 to TRBJ1-1; tentatively, D is TRBD1 (5 bases). There are 15 residues in the CDR3. Trimming stripped 2 bases from V and 1 base from J, with 12 bases between. CDR1 and CDR2 from the germline V gene are SGHKS and YYEKEE (reference sequence).

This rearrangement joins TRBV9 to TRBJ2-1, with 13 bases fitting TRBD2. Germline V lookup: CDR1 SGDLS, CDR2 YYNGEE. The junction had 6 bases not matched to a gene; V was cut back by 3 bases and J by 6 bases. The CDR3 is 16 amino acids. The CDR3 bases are TGTGCCAGCAGCGCAATTACTAGCGGGGGGGCCAATGAGCAGTTCTTC. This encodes CASSAITSGGANEQFF. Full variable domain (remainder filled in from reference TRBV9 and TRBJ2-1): DSGVTQTPKHLITATGQRVTLRCSPRSGDLSVYWYQQSLDQGLQFLIQYYNGEERAKGNILERFSAQQFPDLHSELNLSSLELGDSALYFCASSAITSGGANEQFFGPGTRLTVL.